This is a list of T cell receptor beta chains from one sample in a study of cytomegalovirus exposure and HLA in healthy donors. Repertoires were generated with immunoSEQ multiplex PCR, while TCRdb's copy carries only in-frame clones and drops some. The sample lists just over 150,000 clones, more than 70% seen once, with 6.3% in the top ten. Sequences were obtained from PBMCs. These receptors originate from a male donor in good health and CMV-seropositive. CDR3s include the opening cysteine and the closing phenylalanine or tryptophan. D genes are given only for firm matches. The listing skips clone size in some rows; elsewhere it reads once, few, many or a size class.

D,J,V,size,CDR3,DNA
TRBD2,TRBJ2-1,TRBV27,few,CASRRAGEAPYNEQFF,TGTGCCAGCAGGAGGGCGGGAGAGGCACCCTACAATGAGCAGTTCTTC
TRBD2,TRBJ2-1,TRBV27,-,CASSSGLAAYNEQFF,TGTGCCAGCAGCTCGGGACTAGCGGCCTACAATGAGCAGTTCTTC
TRBD2,TRBJ2-3,TRBV7-3,-,CASSARLAGDQDTQYF,TGTGCCAGCAGCGCCAGACTAGCGGGAGATCAAGATACGCAGTATTTT
-,TRBJ2-1,TRBV4-1,once,CASSLQDINEQFF,TGCGCCAGCAGCCTACAAGACATCAATGAGCAGTTCTTC
-,TRBJ2-7,TRBV5-4,once,CASSVHGEQYF,TGTGCCAGCAGCGTCCACGGGGAGCAGTACTTC
-,TRBJ2-3,TRBV7-2,few,CASSFVGGAFTDTQYF,TGTGCCAGCAGCTTCGTAGGCGGAGCCTTCACAGATACGCAGTATTTT
TRBD1,TRBJ1-2,TRBV19,once,CASSAPGQIFLANYGYTF,TGTGCCAGTAGTGCCCCGGGACAGATCTTTTTGGCTAACTATGGCTACACCTTC
TRBD1,TRBJ1-1,TRBV11-2,-,CASSSGTGAVF,TGTGCCAGCAGTTCCGGGACAGGCGCCGTCTTT
TRBD1,TRBJ2-3,TRBV27,-,CASSLHLMDRGRGDTQYF,TGTGCCAGCAGTTTACATCTGATGGACAGGGGGAGGGGGGATACGCAGTATTTT
-,TRBJ1-2,TRBV29-1,-,CSVLRQAQHTF,TGCAGCGTTTTAAGACAGGCTCAACACACCTTC
TRBD2,TRBJ2-7,TRBV9,-,CASSPQGLESYEQYF,TGTGCCAGCAGCCCACAGGGACTAGAATCCTACGAGCAGTACTTC
-,TRBJ1-1,TRBV6-5,-,CASSYHREAGTEAFF,TGTGCCAGCAGTTATCACCGGGAGGCTGGCACTGAAGCTTTCTTT
-,TRBJ2-5,TRBV29-1,-,CSVVRRYNPEKTQYF,TGCAGCGTTGTACGGAGATATAACCCCGAAAAGACCCAGTACTTC
-,TRBJ2-1,TRBV5-1,-,CASSYFDNEQFF,TGCGCCAGCAGCTACTTCGACAATGAGCAGTTCTTC
TRBD2,TRBJ2-7,TRBV18,-,CASSPGGNEQYF,TGTGCCAGCTCACCGGGAGGGAACGAGCAGTACTTC
TRBD1,TRBJ2-7,TRBV5-4,-,CASSLTGDGEQYF,TGTGCCAGCAGCCTTACAGGGGACGGGGAGCAGTACTTC
-,TRBJ2-5,TRBV18,-,CASSPENSQETQYF,TGTGCCAGCTCACCAGAGAACAGTCAAGAGACCCAGTACTTC
TRBD1,TRBJ2-7,TRBV29-1,few,CSVGSGTGYEQYF,TGCAGCGTTGGGTCCGGGACAGGGTACGAGCAGTACTTC
-,TRBJ2-7,TRBV5-4,-,CASSSPGSSSHTQYF,TGTGCCAGCAGCTCCCCGGGGAGTAGTTCACATACGCAGTACTTC
-,TRBJ1-6,TRBV9,-,CASSETGTEALHF,TGTGCCAGCAGCGAGACAGGTACAGAGGCCCTCCACTTT
TRBD1,TRBJ2-7,TRBV6-5,-,CASSPDRGPYEQYF,TGTGCCAGCAGCCCAGACAGGGGGCCCTACGAGCAGTACTTC
TRBD2,TRBJ2-2,TRBV7-9,-,CASSDRTSGRAGYTGELFF,TGTGCCAGCAGCGACCGGACTAGCGGGAGGGCCGGATACACCGGGGAGCTGTTTTTT
-,TRBJ1-4,TRBV30,-,CAWSQGETNEKLFF,TGTGCCTGGAGTCAGGGTGAGACTAATGAAAAACTGTTTTTT
-,TRBJ2-1,TRBV15,-,CATSRDRQSSYNEQFF,TGTGCCACCAGCAGAGACAGGCAAAGCTCCTACAATGAGCAGTTCTTC
TRBD1,TRBJ1-6,TRBV30,-,CAWGGWTGVFSPLHF,TGTGCCTGGGGGGGTTGGACAGGGGTCTTTTCACCCCTCCACTTT
TRBD2,TRBJ2-3,TRBV28,-,CASSSSLAGGQADTQYF,TGTGCCAGCAGTTCTAGTTTAGCGGGAGGGCAGGCAGATACGCAGTATTTT
-,TRBJ2-7,TRBV7-9,-,CSSSLAAGSGAYEQYF,TGTTCCAGCAGCTTAGCCGCGGGGTCTGGGGCCTACGAGCAGTACTTC
TRBD1,TRBJ2-2,TRBV7-9,-,CASSRQGRTGELFF,TGTGCCAGCAGCAGACAGGGACGGACCGGGGAGCTGTTTTTT
TRBD1,TRBJ1-2,TRBV7-9,-,CASSHRDRTNYGYTF,TGTGCCAGCAGCCACCGGGACAGAACAAATTATGGCTACACCTTC
-,TRBJ1-2,TRBV30,-,CAWHGRGEYGYTF,TGTGCCTGGCACGGGAGGGGCGAGTATGGCTACACCTTC
TRBD1,TRBJ1-5,TRBV2,-,CASSDLDRGRSQPQHF,TGTGCCAGCAGTGACTTGGACAGGGGGCGATCCCAGCCCCAGCATTTT
TRBD1,TRBJ1-1,TRBV2,-,CASSDGTGFYTEAFF,TGTGCCAGCAGTGATGGGACAGGGTTTTATACTGAAGCTTTCTTT
TRBD2,TRBJ2-3,TRBV7-9,few,CASSLGAAGASSTDTQYF,TGTGCCAGCAGCTTAGGGGCAGCGGGAGCTTCTAGCACAGATACGCAGTATTTT
-,TRBJ2-7,TRBV20-1,once,CSGGSNYEQYF,TGCAGTGGGGGCTCCAACTACGAGCAGTACTTC
TRBD2,TRBJ2-3,TRBV6-8,-,CASSHQGGLAGYTDTQYF,TGTGCCAGCAGCCACCAAGGGGGACTAGCGGGCTACACAGATACGCAGTATTTT
-,TRBJ2-6,TRBV12-5,-,CASGLERGNLTF,TGTGCTAGTGGTTTGGAAAGAGGGAACCTGACTTTC